This TCR beta chain stems from a study of cytomegalovirus exposure and HLA in healthy donors. The CDR3 loop spans 16 amino acids. The germline gives CDR1 SEHNR, CDR2 FQNEAQ (reference sequence). V shed 5 bases, J shed 1 base, and the junction held 10 bases outside the gene matches. Sequencing was performed with immunoSEQ multiplex PCR; in TCRdb, only in-frame clones are kept and a portion is missing. The table shows 95,000 to 150,000 clones, with about 96% occurring only once. Sequenced sample: PBMCs. This rearrangement joins TRBV7-9 to TRBJ1-1; 7 bases align to TRBD1. The origin of this receptor is a man younger than 35 in good health and CMV-seronegative. In DNA, the CDR3 is TGTGCCAGCAGCCCCTATCAGACAGGGACGAACACTGAAGCTTTCTTT. Translation: CASSPYQTGTNTEAFF.